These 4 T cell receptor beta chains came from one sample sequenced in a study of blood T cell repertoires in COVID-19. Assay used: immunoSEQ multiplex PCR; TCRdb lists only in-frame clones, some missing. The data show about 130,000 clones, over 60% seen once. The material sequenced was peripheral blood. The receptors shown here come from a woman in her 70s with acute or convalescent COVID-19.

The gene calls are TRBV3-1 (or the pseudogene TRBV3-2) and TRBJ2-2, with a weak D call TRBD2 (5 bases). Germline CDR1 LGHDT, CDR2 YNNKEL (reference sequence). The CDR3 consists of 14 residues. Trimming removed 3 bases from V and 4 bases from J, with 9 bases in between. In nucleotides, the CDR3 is TGTGCCAGCAGCCAGTTAGGGAGCACCGGGGAGCTGTTTTTT. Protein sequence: CASSQLGSTGELFF.

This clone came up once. The CDR3 DNA follows: TGCGCCAGCAGACTAGCGACCACCGGGGAGCTGTTTTTT. The encoded protein is CASRLATTGELFF. The genes are TRBV5-1 and TRBJ2-2, with 7 bases fitting TRBD2. This CDR3 comprises 13 residues. J gave up 4 bases and V 5 bases, and 2 bases lay outside the gene matches. Germline assignment: CDR1 SGHRS and CDR2 YFSETQ.

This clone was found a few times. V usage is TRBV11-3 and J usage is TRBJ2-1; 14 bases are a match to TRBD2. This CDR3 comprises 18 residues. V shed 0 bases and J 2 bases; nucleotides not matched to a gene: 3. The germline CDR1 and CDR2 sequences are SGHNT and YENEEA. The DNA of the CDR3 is TGTGCCAGCAGCTTAGAGGGGACTAGCGGGAGCCCCTACAATGAGCAGTTCTTC. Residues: CASSLEGTSGSPYNEQFF.

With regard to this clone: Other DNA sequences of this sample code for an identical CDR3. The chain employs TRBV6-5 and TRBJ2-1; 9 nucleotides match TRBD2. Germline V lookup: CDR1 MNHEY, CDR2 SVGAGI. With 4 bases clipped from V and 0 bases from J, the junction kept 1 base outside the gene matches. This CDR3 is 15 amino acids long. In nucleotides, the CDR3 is TGTGCCAGCAGTTTGACTAGCGGCTCCTACAATGAGCAGTTCTTC. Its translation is CASSLTSGSYNEQFF.